A single T cell receptor beta chain is shown here with its context. Its target is unknown. This specimen comes from a study of T cell responses to AZD1222 COVID-19 vaccine. General observations from the study: The peak T cell response came first, and repertoires were sampled only after it. Regions 160-218 and 743-854 dominated among vaccine-associated CD4 TCRs spanning spike. Among spike-specific TCRs, nearly half reportedly target unmutated variant regions.

Trimming removed 0 bases from V and 4 bases from J, with 10 bases in between. CDR1 is SGDLS and CDR2 is YYNGEE in the germline V gene. The CDR3 consists of 14 residues. The data were produced by immunoSEQ multiplex PCR, yet TCRdb's version contains in-frame clones alone and is incomplete. The top ten clones hold about 14% of a sample with nearly 55,000 clones, 80% to 90% of them seen once. V and J are TRBV9 and TRBJ2-5; the D gene could be TRBD1 or TRBD2 (5 bases each). This clonotype was obtained from an adult who received the AZD1222 COVID-19 vaccine. This specimen consisted of peripheral blood, obtained 28 days after the second AZD1222 dose. The CDR3 is CASSVATGGETQYF. Written as DNA, the CDR3 is TGTGCCAGCAGCGTAGCTACAGGAGGAGAGACCCAGTACTTC.